This T cell receptor beta chain was profiled in a study of T-cell reconstitution after alpha-beta-depleted transplantation in children. V lost 6 bases and J lost 11, with 22 bases in between. CDR3 size: 13 residues. The germline V gene encodes CDR1 SQVTM and CDR2 ANQGSEA. During its preparation, the TCRbeta library received unique molecular identifiers. MiXCR was run by TCRdb on the PCR reads, yielding one entry per CDR3 protein. The sample shows approximately 150,000 distinct CDR3 sequences, 8.8% of them seen only once. At least ten counts were recorded for this clonotype. Its antigen is not identified. Study conclusions and caveats: The authors attributed T-cell counts and diversity one year after transplant mostly to newly produced T cells. After transplant, at about two months, alpha-beta T cells were reportedly derived from several hundred expanded graft clones. Surviving recipient T cells and intrathymic progenitors accounted for some patients' high TCRbeta diversity at day 60.

The sequence was collected from a female patient younger than 10 who had a stem cell transplant for congenital amegakaryocytic thrombocytopenia, so the T cells may come from the graft donor. The sample was PBMCs, mostly from graft donor cells, taken 180 days after TCRalphabeta/CD19-depleted stem cell transplant. The chain carries TRBV29-1 and TRBJ1-1; perhaps TRBD1 as D (5 bases). Here the CDR3 reads CSVGEGQGMLAFF. CDR3 bases: TGCAGCGTGGGAGAAGGGCAGGGAATGTTGGCTTTCTTT.